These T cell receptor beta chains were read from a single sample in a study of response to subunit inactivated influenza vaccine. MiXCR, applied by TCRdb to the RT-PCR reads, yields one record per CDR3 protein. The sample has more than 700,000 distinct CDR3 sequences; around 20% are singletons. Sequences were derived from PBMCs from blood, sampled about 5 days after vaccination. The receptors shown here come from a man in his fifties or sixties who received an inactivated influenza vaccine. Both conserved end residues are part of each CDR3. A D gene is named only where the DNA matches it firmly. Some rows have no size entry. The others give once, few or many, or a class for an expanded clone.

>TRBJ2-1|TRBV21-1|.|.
TGTGCCAGCAACAGGCCACAGGGGCCGCCCGGTGGTGAGCAGTTCTTC
CASNRPQGPPGGEQFF
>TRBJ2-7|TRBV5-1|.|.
TGCGCCAGCAGCCCAACTATGCGGGGGCCCACCTACGAGCAGTACTTC
CASSPTMRGPTYEQYF
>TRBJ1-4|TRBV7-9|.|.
TGTGCCAGCAGCCCTTCAGGGTCTACTAATGAAAAACTGCTTTTT
CASSPSGSTNEKLLF
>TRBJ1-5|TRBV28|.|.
TGTGCCAGCCGGGACGAGGGACGGGGCAATCAGCCCCAGCATTTT
CASRDEGRGNQPQHF
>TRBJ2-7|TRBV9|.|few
TGTGCCAGCAGCGTAGATTTCCGGCCCTTGAACGAGCAGTACTTC
CASSVDFRPLNEQYF
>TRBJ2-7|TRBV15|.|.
TGTGCCACCAGCAGAATTAGCGGTTCCTACGAGCAGTACTTC
CATSRISGSYEQYF
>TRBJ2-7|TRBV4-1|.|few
TGCGCCAGCAGCGCTCGGGTCGGGTACTACGAGCAGTACTTC
CASSARVGYYEQYF
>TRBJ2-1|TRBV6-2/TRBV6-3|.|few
TGTGCCAGCACGATCAGGGGCTACTACAATGAGCAGTTCTTC
CASTIRGYYNEQFF
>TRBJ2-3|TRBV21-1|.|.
TGTGCCAGCAGCAAACAAGGGAGGGGGACAGATACGCAGTATTTT
CASSKQGRGTDTQYF
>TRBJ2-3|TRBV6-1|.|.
TGTGCCAGCAGACGACAGCCAACTAGCACAGATACGCAGTATTTT
CASRRQPTSTDTQYF
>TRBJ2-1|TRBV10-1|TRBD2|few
TGCGCCAGCAGTGACAGGGAGAAGGGACTAGCGGGGGGAAACAATGAGCAGTTCTTC
CASSDREKGLAGGNNEQFF
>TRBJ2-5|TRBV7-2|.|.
TGTGCCAGCAGCTTATTCTCGATGAGAGAAGAGACCCAGTACTTC
CASSLFSMREETQYF
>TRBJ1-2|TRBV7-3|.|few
TGTGCCAGCAGCTTAAAGCGGCAGGGCGATGGCTACACCTTC
CASSLKRQGDGYTF
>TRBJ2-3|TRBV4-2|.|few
TGTGCCAGCAGCCAAGATCTTGGGATTAGCACAGATACGCAGTATTTT
CASSQDLGISTDTQYF
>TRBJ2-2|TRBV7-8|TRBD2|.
TGTGCCAGCAGCTTCATAAGACTAGCGGGGAACACCGGGGAGCTGTTTTTT
CASSFIRLAGNTGELFF
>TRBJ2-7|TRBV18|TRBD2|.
TGTGCCAGCTCATCCCGGCTAGCGGGGGCCCCTAGCTCCTACGAGCAGTACTTC
CASSSRLAGAPSSYEQYF
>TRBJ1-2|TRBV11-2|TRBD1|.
TGTGCCAGCAGCTTAGTCCCTTCCCGCGGACAGGGTCGGGATGGCTACACCTTC
CASSLVPSRGQGRDGYTF
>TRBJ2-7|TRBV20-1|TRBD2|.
TGCAGTTCTAAGGCGGGAGGGACACACGAGCAGTACTTC
CSSKAGGTHEQYF
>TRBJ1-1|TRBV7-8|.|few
TGTGCCAGCAGCTTAGAGGGTGCATCTGAAGCTTTCTTT
CASSLEGASEAFF
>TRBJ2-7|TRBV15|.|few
TGTGCCACCAGCAGAGATATAGGAGCGCAGTACTTC
CATSRDIGAQYF
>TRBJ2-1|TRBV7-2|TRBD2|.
TGTGCCAGCAGCGCAGTGGACGGGGGGTACAATGAGCAGTTCTTC
CASSAVDGGYNEQFF
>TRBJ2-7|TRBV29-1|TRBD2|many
TGCAGCGTTGAAAGAGCGGGAGAAGAAGAGCAGTACTTC
CSVERAGEEEQYF
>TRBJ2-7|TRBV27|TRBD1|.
TGTGCCAGCAGTTCCACCACAGGGGGCATACTTGGTAGGGAGCAGTACTTC
CASSSTTGGILGREQYF
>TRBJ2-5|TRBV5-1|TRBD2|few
TGCGCCAGCAGCTCCGGACTAGCGGGGGGATCCCAGGAGACCCAGTACTTC
CASSSGLAGGSQETQYF
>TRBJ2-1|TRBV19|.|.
TGTGCCAGTAGTATAGATGCAGATATCAGCTCCTACAATGAGCAGTTCTTC
CASSIDADISSYNEQFF
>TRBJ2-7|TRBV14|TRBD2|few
TGTGCCAGCAGCCAAGATACGGGGACTAGGTTCTACGAGCAGTACTTC
CASSQDTGTRFYEQYF
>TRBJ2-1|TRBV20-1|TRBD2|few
TGCAGTGCGCCGCGCCCGGGACTAGCGGACAGCTCCTACAATGAGCAGTTCTTC
CSAPRPGLADSSYNEQFF
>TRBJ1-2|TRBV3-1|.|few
TGTGCCAGCAGCCAAGATCACACAGTCCTATACTATGGCTACACCTTC
CASSQDHTVLYYGYTF
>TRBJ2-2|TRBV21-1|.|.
TGTGCCAGCAGCAAGGAGGGCACCCCTGCGAACACCGGGGAGCTGTTTTTT
CASSKEGTPANTGELFF
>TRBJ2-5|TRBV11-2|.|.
TGTGCCAGCAGCTTACATGTCACCCAGACCCAGTACTTC
CASSLHVTQTQYF
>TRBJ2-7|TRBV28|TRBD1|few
TGTGCCAGCAGGGCACAGGGGTCCCTCTACGAGCAGTACTTC
CASRAQGSLYEQYF
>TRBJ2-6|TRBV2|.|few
TGTGCCTCTCGCAAGGGCAGCTCTGGGGCCAACGTCCTGACTTTC
CASRKGSSGANVLTF
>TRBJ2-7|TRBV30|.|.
TGTGCCTGGAAGGCGACAGACTACGAGCAGTACTTC
CAWKATDYEQYF
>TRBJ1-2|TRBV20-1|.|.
TGCAGTGCTAGACTAAAACCGGGGCTTGGCTACACCTTC
CSARLKPGLGYTF
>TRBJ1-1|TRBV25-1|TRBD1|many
TGTGCCAGCTCCCACAGGGGGCTGAACACTGAAGCTTTCTTT
CASSHRGLNTEAFF
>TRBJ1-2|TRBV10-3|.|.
TGTGCCATCAGTGAAGAAACGGAGGGCTACACCTTC
CAISEETEGYTF
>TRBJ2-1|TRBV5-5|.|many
TGTGCCAGCAGCCCTTGGGCCAACAGTGAGCAGTTCTTC
CASSPWANSEQFF
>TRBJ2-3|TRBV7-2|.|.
TGTGCCAGAAGCTTAAATTGGGTGTCGGGCACAGATACGCAGTATTTT
CARSLNWVSGTDTQYF
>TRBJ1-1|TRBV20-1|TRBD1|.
TGCAGTGCTAGAGGAGGGACAGCGGCTACCGAAGCTTTCTTT
CSARGGTAATEAFF
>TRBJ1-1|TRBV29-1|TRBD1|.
TGCAGCGTTGAGGACCTCGCAGGGGGGGCTGAAGCTTTCTTT
CSVEDLAGGAEAFF
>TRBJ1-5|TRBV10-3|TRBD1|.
TGTGCCATCAGTGTGCAGGGGGACCAGCCCCAGCATTTT
CAISVQGDQPQHF
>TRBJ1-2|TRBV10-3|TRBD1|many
TGTGCCATCAGCGCCGGGAGACAGGGGGACGTCGGCTACACCTTC
CAISAGRQGDVGYTF
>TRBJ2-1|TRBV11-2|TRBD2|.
TGTGCCAGCAGCTTAGTGATTAGCGGGGGACTAAGCTCCTACAATGAGCAGTTCTTC
CASSLVISGGLSSYNEQFF
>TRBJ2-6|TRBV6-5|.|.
TGTGCCAGCAGTTACTCTTGGCGGACAACTCGTACTGGGGCCAACGTCCTGACTTTC
CASSYSWRTTRTGANVLTF
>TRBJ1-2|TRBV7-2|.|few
TGTGCCCTTAGGGAGGGGCCCTCCTCTAACTATGGCTACACCTTC
CALREGPSSNYGYTF
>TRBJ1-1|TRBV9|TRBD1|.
TGTGCCAGCAGCGCCGTCGACAGGGAGGACACTGAAGCTTTCTTT
CASSAVDREDTEAFF
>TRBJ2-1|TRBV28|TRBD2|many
TGTGCCAGCAGCCGGACTAGCGGGAGGGCCTACAATGAGCAGTTCTTC
CASSRTSGRAYNEQFF
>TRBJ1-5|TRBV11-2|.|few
TGTGCCAGCAGCGAATCCGGGAACAATCAGCCCCAGCATTTT
CASSESGNNQPQHF
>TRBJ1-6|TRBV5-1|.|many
TGCGCCAGCAGCCCCGAATCCTATTCACCCCTCCACTTT
CASSPESYSPLHF
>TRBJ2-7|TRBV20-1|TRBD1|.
TGCAGTGCTTCTACCTTCCGGGACAGGGTAACCGAGCAGTACTTC
CSASTFRDRVTEQYF
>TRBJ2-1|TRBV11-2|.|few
TGTGCCAGCAGCCCGATCAGTGAAAATGAGCAGTTCTTC
CASSPISENEQFF
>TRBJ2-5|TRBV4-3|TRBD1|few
TGCGCCAGCAGTACTGACAGGGCCGGAGGGACCCAGTACTTC
CASSTDRAGGTQYF
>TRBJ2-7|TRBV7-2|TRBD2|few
TGTGCCAGCAGCGCCCTAGCGGGATCCAGCTACGAGCAGTACTTC
CASSALAGSSYEQYF